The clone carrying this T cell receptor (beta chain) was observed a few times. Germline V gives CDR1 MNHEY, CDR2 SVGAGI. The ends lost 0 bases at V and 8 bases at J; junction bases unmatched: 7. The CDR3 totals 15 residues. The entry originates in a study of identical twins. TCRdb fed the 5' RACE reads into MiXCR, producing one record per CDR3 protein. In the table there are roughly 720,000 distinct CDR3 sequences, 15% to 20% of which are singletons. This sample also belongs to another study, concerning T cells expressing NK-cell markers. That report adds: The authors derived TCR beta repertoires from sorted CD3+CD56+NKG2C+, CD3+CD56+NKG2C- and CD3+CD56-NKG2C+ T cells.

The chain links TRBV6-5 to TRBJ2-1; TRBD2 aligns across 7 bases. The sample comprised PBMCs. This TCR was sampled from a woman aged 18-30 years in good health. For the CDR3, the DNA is TGTGCCAGCAGTTACTCCGGCGGGAGAAACGATGAGCAGTTCTTC. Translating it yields CASSYSGGRNDEQFF.